These 32 T cell receptor beta chains originate from one sample sequenced in a study of T cell changes during pregnancy in multiple sclerosis. Repertoires were generated with immunoSEQ multiplex PCR, while TCRdb's copy carries only in-frame clones and drops some. The sample has roughly 40,000 clones; 85% to 95% are singletons. The sample consisted of CD4+ T cells from peripheral blood mononuclear cells, taken after pregnancy. The source of these receptors is a female donor with multiple sclerosis, enrolled in a pregnancy study.

The rearrangement links TRBV18 to TRBJ2-7; a weak D match, TRBD1 (6 bases). V dropped 6 bases and J dropped 2 bases, with 20 bases sitting between them. Germline lookup yields CDR1 KGHSH and CDR2 LQKENI. This CDR3 spans 16 amino acids. The CDR3 nucleotides read TGTGCCAGCTCCCAAAATCAGGGGCGTATCCCCTACGAGCAGTACTTC. Its protein product is CASSQNQGRIPYEQYF.

This clone was found a few times. J is TRBJ2-7 and V is TRBV27, with D perhaps TRBD1 (6 bases). There are 15 residues in the CDR3. Between the trimmed V and J ends, which lost 6 bases and 3 bases, there was a span of 18 bases. CDR1 is MNHEY, CDR2 SMNVEV, per germline (reference sequence). The CDR3 DNA follows: TGTGCCAGCAGCGCTGGGACAACTACCATCTACGAGCAGTACTTC. Translating it yields CASSAGTTTIYEQYF.

This sequence joins TRBV27 and TRBJ2-3, with D tentatively TRBD2 (5 bases). In germline, CDR1 is MNHEY, CDR2 SMNVEV (reference sequence). The CDR3 is 17 residues long. V was shortened by 2 bases and J by 2 bases, with 17 bases between the two germline ends. The CDR3 reads CASSLKPGITYTDTQYF. CDR3 nucleotides: TGTGCCAGCAGTTTAAAGCCCGGGATTACCTACACAGATACGCAGTATTTT.

The rearrangement links TRBV6-6 to TRBJ1-5; the D is unclear. The CDR3 runs to 15 residues. The germline gives CDR1 MNHNY, CDR2 SVGAGI (reference sequence). Trimming shortened V by 5 bases and J by 5 bases, and 16 bases separated the two germline ends. Here the CDR3 DNA reads TGTGCCAGCAGTCCGAGGATCCGAGGCCATCAGCCCCAGCATTTT. It encodes CASSPRIRGHQPQHF.

This sequence joins TRBV10-3 and TRBJ1-3, with 9 bases that match TRBD1. There are 15 residues in the CDR3. Germline CDR1 reads ENHRY; CDR2 reads SYGVKD. Trimming at V came to 9 bases and at J to 4 bases, leaving 10 bases not matched to a gene. The CDR3 region is CAINGQGRTGNTIYF. For the CDR3, the DNA is TGTGCCATAAATGGACAGGGGCGAACGGGAAACACCATATATTTT.

The V call is TRBV5-1, the J call TRBJ1-6; D is uncertain. Per germline, CDR1 SGHRS and CDR2 YFSETQ. The V and J ends lost 4 bases and 8 bases respectively, with 13 bases between them. This CDR3 is 14 amino acids long. The CDR3 bases are TGCGCCAGCAGCCCCGGAAGCGGGGATTCACCCCTCCACTTT. Its protein product is CASSPGSGDSPLHF. Filled out from reference TRBV5-1 and TRBJ1-6, the complete variable domain reads KAGVTQTPRYLIKTRGQQVTLSCSPISGHRSVSWYQQTPGQGLQFLFEYFSETQRNKGNFPGRFSGRQFSNSRSEMNVSTLELGDSALYLCASSPGSGDSPLHFGNGTRLTVT.

This clone was counted a single time. This chain uses TRBV5-6 with TRBJ1-5; D remains ambiguous. Germline CDR1 is SGHDT and CDR2 is YYEEEE. V shed 2 bases and J shed 0 bases, with 9 bases lying between them. CDR3 length: 15 amino acids. CDR3 DNA sequence: TGTGCCAGCAGCTTAGCAGCGCCTAGCAATCAGCCCCAGCATTTT. The encoded protein is CASSLAAPSNQPQHF.

The rearrangement links TRBV7-9 to TRBJ2-2; 7 bases align to TRBD2. This CDR3 is built from 13 residues. The germline V gene encodes CDR1 SEHNR and CDR2 FQNEAQ (reference sequence). The V segment lost 3 bases and the J segment 6 bases; nucleotides outside the gene matches: 1. Here the CDR3 reads CASSFGGSGELFF. As DNA, the CDR3 is TGTGCCAGCAGCTTCGGGGGGTCCGGGGAGCTGTTTTTT.

The chain employs TRBV5-4 and TRBJ2-1, with D possibly being TRBD1 (5 bases). The CDR3 sequence is 15 residues long. Germline lookup yields CDR1 SGHNT and CDR2 YYREEE (reference sequence). The germline V and J ends were trimmed by 4 bases and 1 base, with 12 bases remaining between them. The CDR3 region is CASSGIDSSYNEQFF. CDR3 nucleotides: TGTGCCAGCAGCGGAATAGACAGTTCCTACAATGAGCAGTTCTTC.

CDR3 nucleotides: TGTGCCAGTAGTAGTAGGACAGCCCCAACTAACTATGGCTACACCTTC. Its protein product is CASSSRTAPTNYGYTF. The chain combines TRBV19 with TRBJ1-2; D is perhaps TRBD1 (6 bases). The CDR3 totals 16 residues. V lost 4 bases and J 0 bases, leaving 15 bases between the germline ends. CDR1 and CDR2 from the germline V gene are LNHDA and SQIVND (reference sequence). The whole variable domain, remainder taken from reference TRBV19 and TRBJ1-2, is DGGITQSPKYLFRKEGQNVTLSCEQNLNHDAMYWYRQDPGQGLRLIYYSQIVNDFQKGDIAEGYSVSREKKESFPLTVTSAQKNPTAFYLCASSSRTAPTNYGYTFGSGTRLTVV.

The table lists this clone with a count of one. The rearrangement joins TRBV30 to TRBJ1-2, with D maybe TRBD1 (6 bases). Trimming removed 8 bases at V and 4 bases at J, with 17 bases between. This CDR3 is 13 amino acids long. The germline CDR1 and CDR2 sequences are GTSNPN and SVGIG (reference sequence). This CDR3 reads CALGVDRSYGYTF. CDR3 DNA: TGTGCCCTGGGCGTCGACAGGAGCTATGGCTACACCTTC.

The chain carries TRBV5-1 and TRBJ1-4, with 7 bases lining up with TRBD1. CDR3 length: 15 residues. V shed 4 bases and J 4 bases; nucleotides not matched to a gene: 7. Germline V gives CDR1 SGHRS, CDR2 YFSETQ. DNA for the CDR3: TGCGCCAGCAGCCCCGGGACAGCCTATAATGAAAAACTGTTTTTT. It translates to CASSPGTAYNEKLFF.

This clone appeared a single time. V gene TRBV6-1 combines with J gene TRBJ1-6; D is undetermined. The V end lost 1 base, the J end lost 4 bases, and 5 bases lay between the germline ends. This CDR3 has 14 residues. Germline V gene sequence: CDR1 MNHNS, CDR2 SASEGT. In DNA, the CDR3 is TGTGCCAGCAGTGAAGGACAATATAATTCACCCCTCCACTTT. It translates to CASSEGQYNSPLHF.

V gene TRBV2 combines with J gene TRBJ2-3; maybe TRBD1 (6 bases). CDR3 size: 12 residues. Germline V gene lookup returns CDR1 SNHLY and CDR2 FYNNEI. V lost 6 bases, J lost 6 bases, and 10 bases lay in between. CDR3 in DNA: TGTGCCAGCAGCAAAAGGGGGGATACGCAGTATTTT. Protein: CASSKRGDTQYF. The complete variable domain, with remaining parts taken from reference TRBV2 and TRBJ2-3, reads EPEVTQTPSHQVTQMGQEVILRCVPISNHLYFYWYRQILGQKVEFLVSFYNNEISEKSEIFDDQFSVERPDGSNFTLKIRSTKLEDSAMYFCASSKRGDTQYFGPGTRLTVL.

The chain links TRBV29-1 to TRBJ1-2, with D possibly TRBD1 on 6 matching bases. V was shortened by 3 bases and J by 6 bases, with 14 bases between the two germline ends. Germline CDR1 and CDR2: SQVTM and ANQGSEA. CDR3 length: 13 residues. The CDR3 sequence: CSVDEHGTNGYTF. The CDR3 coding sequence is TGCAGCGTTGACGAACACGGGACAAATGGCTACACCTTC. The variable domain in full, completed from reference TRBV29-1 and TRBJ1-2, reads SAVISQKPSRDICQRGTSLTIQCQVDSQVTMMFWYRQQPGQSLTLIATANQGSEATYESGFVIDKFPISRPNLTFSTLTVSNMSPEDSSIYLCSVDEHGTNGYTFGSGTRLTVV.

The genes are TRBV7-2 and TRBJ2-7, with a weak D call TRBD1 (6 bases). Trimming removed 4 bases at V and 2 bases at J, with 12 bases between. The CDR3 consists of 14 residues. Germline values: CDR1 SGHTA, CDR2 FQGNSA. Here the CDR3 DNA reads TGTGCCAGCAGCTCGAGGACAGTTACCTACGAGCAGTACTTC. It translates to CASSSRTVTYEQYF.

The V gene is TRBV7-2, the J gene TRBJ1-1; no clear D. Deletions cut 5 bases from V and 1 base from J, with 11 bases between. Germline CDR1 is SGHTA and CDR2 is FQGNSA. This CDR3 comprises 14 residues. As DNA, the CDR3 is TGTGCCAGCAGCCTTGAGCCAGGGAACACTGAAGCTTTCTTT. It is translated as CASSLEPGNTEAFF. The entire variable domain, with the rest obtained from reference TRBV7-2 and TRBJ1-1, is as follows: GAGVSQSPSNKVTEKGKDVELRCDPISGHTALYWYRQSLGQGLEFLIYFQGNSAPDKSGLPSDRFSAERTGGSVSTLTIQRTQQEDSAVYLCASSLEPGNTEAFFGQGTRLTVV.

This chain links TRBV4-1 with TRBJ1-2; D remains ambiguous. The CDR3 runs 17 residues. CDR1 is MGHRA and CDR2 is YSYEKL in the germline V gene. Trimming removed 1 base from V and 0 bases from J, with 15 bases in between. The CDR3 DNA follows: TGCGCCAGCAGCCAAGTAGACATGGGTTTCTCTAACTATGGCTACACCTTC. Amino acid sequence: CASSQVDMGFSNYGYTF.

V gene TRBV2 combines with J gene TRBJ1-3, with 9 bases fitting TRBD1. V trimming: 5 bases; J trimming: 2 bases; junction bases outside the gene matches: 1. The CDR3 loop spans 14 amino acids. Per germline, CDR1 SNHLY and CDR2 FYNNEI. CDR3 coding DNA: TGTGCCAGCAGTCGGACAGGGGCTGGAAACACCATATATTTT. This gives the protein CASSRTGAGNTIYF.

The V and J genes are TRBV6-5 and TRBJ2-3; D is ambiguous. V lost 5 bases and J lost 10, with 16 bases in between. The CDR3 is 13 residues long. Germline-derived CDR1 and CDR2 are MNHEY and SVGAGI. CDR3 amino acids: CASSLETSRAQYF. The CDR3 nucleotides read TGTGCCAGCAGTCTTGAGACTTCGCGTGCGCAGTATTTT.

This chain joins TRBV27 and TRBJ2-6, with D unresolved. Trimming shortened V by 5 bases and J by 1 base, and 6 bases separated the two germline ends. This CDR3 is 14 amino acids long. Germline CDR1 MNHEY, CDR2 SMNVEV (reference sequence). For the CDR3, the DNA is TGTGCCAGCAGTACACTATCTGGGGCCAACGTCCTGACTTTC. Translated, it gives CASSTLSGANVLTF.

This clone showed up just once. The chain has TRBV9 and TRBJ2-2; D unclear. Trimming took 4 bases from V and 4 from J, leaving 8 bases between them. Germline V gene sequence: CDR1 SGDLS, CDR2 YYNGEE. This CDR3 comprises 13 residues. The CDR3 coding sequence is TGTGCCAGCAGCTTGAGCCTCACCGGGGAGCTGTTTTTT. Residues: CASSLSLTGELFF.

The chain employs TRBV5-6 and TRBJ2-4; 7 nucleotides agree with TRBD1. This CDR3 contains 15 residues. Germline-derived CDR1 and CDR2 are SGHDT and YYEEEE. V lost 9 bases, J lost 0 bases, and 9 bases stayed unmatched. CDR3: CATKYRGIAKNIQYF. The CDR3 bases are TGTGCCACAAAATACAGGGGAATAGCCAAAAACATTCAGTACTTC.

CDR3 residues: CASTPSGSSTDTQYF. The DNA of the CDR3 is TGTGCCAGCACCCCTAGCGGGAGTAGCACAGATACGCAGTATTTT. The J gene is TRBJ2-3, the V gene TRBV27; TRBD2 aligns across 10 bases. V was pared by 7 bases and J by 0 bases, with 4 bases of the junction left unmatched. The germline V gene encodes CDR1 MNHEY and CDR2 SMNVEV (reference sequence). This CDR3 is 15 amino acids long.

The genes are TRBV11-3 and TRBJ2-1; 9 bases are a match to TRBD1. The V segment lost 5 bases and the J segment 10 bases; nucleotides outside the gene matches: 12. Germline CDR1 reads SGHNT; CDR2 reads YENEEA. The CDR3 totals 15 residues. The CDR3 coding sequence is TGTGCCAGCAGCAACCCCGGGACAGGGTTAGCCGAGCAGTTCTTC. This encodes CASSNPGTGLAEQFF.

The V call is TRBV18, the J call TRBJ2-3; 9 bases are a match to TRBD2. Unmatched junction bases numbered 2, after V lost 3 bases and J lost 1 base. CDR3 length: 15 residues. The germline V gene has CDR1 KGHSH and CDR2 LQKENI. CDR3 nucleotides: TGTGCCAGCTCACCGGGACTAGCAGGCACAGATACGCAGTATTTT. Protein product: CASSPGLAGTDTQYF.

The chain combines TRBV6-6 with TRBJ2-7; a weak D match, TRBD2 (7 bases). Trimming took 4 bases from V and 0 from J, leaving 13 bases between them. The CDR3 has 15 residues. The germline V gene has CDR1 MNHNY and CDR2 SVGAGI (reference sequence). DNA of the CDR3: TGTGCCAGCAGTTGGGGGGGGCTTTCCTCCTACGAGCAGTACTTC. Translating gives CASSWGGLSSYEQYF.

The chain recombines TRBV7-3 with TRBJ1-1; 9 nucleotides align to TRBD1. The CDR3 loop spans 15 amino acids. Germline assignment: CDR1 SGHTA and CDR2 FQGTGA. V gave up 5 bases and J gave up 3 bases; unmatched junction bases: 7. CDR3 amino acids: CASSKGGQGHTEAFF. The CDR3 DNA follows: TGTGCCAGCAGCAAAGGGGGACAGGGCCACACTGAAGCTTTCTTT.

The chain recombines TRBV7-2 with TRBJ1-2; no clear D. Per germline, CDR1 SGHTA and CDR2 FQGNSA. There are 14 residues in the CDR3. V was shortened by 5 bases and J by 8 bases, with 18 bases between the two germline ends. The CDR3 DNA is TGTGCCAGCAGCCCCTACGGGAGGGATCGAGGCTACACCTTC. Its protein product is CASSPYGRDRGYTF.

The V gene is TRBV7-2, the J gene TRBJ2-1; 8 bases are shared with TRBD2. The J segment lost 4 bases and the V segment lost 5 bases, leaving 7 bases of the junction unmatched. Germline V CDR1 and CDR2: SGHTA, FQGNSA. The CDR3 consists of 15 residues. This chain's CDR3 is CASSRRGGLYNEQFF. DNA of the CDR3: TGTGCCAGCAGCCGTCGGGGGGGCCTTTACAATGAGCAGTTCTTC.

This chain links TRBV4-2 with TRBJ1-2; no definite D call. The germline CDR1 and CDR2 sequences are LGHNA and YNFKEQ. CDR3 length equals 17 residues. The V end was cut by 0 bases, the J end by 7 bases, with 21 bases between. As DNA, the CDR3 is TGTGCCAGCAGCCAAGATCGCGGAGAACTGTCCCATCGTGGCTACACCTTC. It codes for CASSQDRGELSHRGYTF.

The gene calls are TRBV5-1 and TRBJ1-2, with D possibly matching TRBD1 (5 bases). The CDR3 covers 14 residues. V was trimmed by 0 bases and J by 4 bases, leaving 10 bases between them. Per the germline V gene, CDR1 is SGHRS and CDR2 is YFSETQ. The CDR3 sequence is CASSLEGQGYGYTF. The CDR3 bases are TGCGCCAGCAGCTTGGAGGGGCAGGGCTATGGCTACACCTTC.